Shown below are 32 T cell receptor beta chains from a single sample sequenced in a study of graft-versus-host responses after intestinal transplantation. Libraries were prepared by immunoSEQ multiplex PCR; TCRdb keeps only in-frame clonotypes and omits some of them. The table has 11,000 or so clones, 80% seen once. This material consisted of PBMCs, taken roughly 74 weeks after intestinal transplant. Source of these receptors: a human patient who received an intestinal transplant, so some T cells may come from the graft donor.

In its sample, this clone was seen a few times. The chain links TRBV28 to TRBJ1-2; 8 bases map to TRBD1. V shed 6 bases, J shed 5 bases, and the junction held 14 bases outside the gene matches. Germline V gene sequence: CDR1 MDHEN, CDR2 SYDVKM. The CDR3 is 16 residues long. The CDR3 nucleotides are TGTGCCAGCAGCAGAAACCCAGGGGGCACGGGATATGGCTACACCTTC. Its protein product is CASSRNPGGTGYGYTF.

The chain is built from TRBV27 and TRBJ2-1; no clear D. Germline CDR1 MNHEY, CDR2 SMNVEV (reference sequence). Trimming took 6 bases from V and 7 from J, leaving 16 bases between them. The CDR3 covers 14 residues. CDR3 sequence: CASRSGQARNEQFF. CDR3 nucleotide sequence: TGTGCCAGCAGATCGGGCCAAGCGAGGAATGAGCAGTTCTTC.

This chain links TRBV10-3 with TRBJ2-3, with TRBD2 matching 8 bases. This CDR3 is 13 amino acids long. Germline V lookup: CDR1 ENHRY, CDR2 SYGVKD. V trimming: 9 bases; J trimming: 2 bases; junction bases outside the gene matches: 4. The CDR3 nucleotides read TGTGCCATGCAGACTAGCGTCACAGATACGCAGTATTTT. It yields the protein CAMQTSVTDTQYF.

This clone appeared a few times. This chain joins TRBV21-1 and TRBJ2-5; TRBD1 is the table's D call, not checked against the DNA. TRBV21-1 is classified as a pseudogene. CDR3 length: 14 amino acids. The CDR3 here is CASSKGRQGKTQYF. The DNA for the CDR3 is TGTGCCAGCAGCAAGGGCAGGCAGGGTAAGACCCAGTACTTC.

This chain uses TRBV7-6 with TRBJ2-6; D gene uncertain. The CDR3 totals 14 residues. Per germline, CDR1 SGHVS and CDR2 FNYEAQ. Trimming removed 4 bases from V and 0 bases from J, with 4 bases in between. The CDR3 bases are TGTGCCAGCAGCTACAACTCTGGGGCCAACGTCCTGACTTTC. Translating gives CASSYNSGANVLTF.

This clone is a singleton in its sample. CDR3 sequence reads: CASRAGTGDYNEQFF. CDR3 DNA sequence: TGTGCCAGCAGAGCCGGGACAGGGGACTACAATGAGCAGTTCTTC. The chain couples TRBV6-4 to TRBJ2-1, with 10 bases matching TRBD1. The CDR3 is 15 amino acids. V lost 6 bases, J lost 3 bases, and 5 bases stayed unmatched. Germline V gives CDR1 MRHNA, CDR2 SNTAGT.

V is TRBV7-9 and J is TRBJ2-7; 8 bases align to TRBD1. Losses at the gene ends were 5 bases for V and 0 bases for J; bases not matched to a gene: 9. The germline CDR1 and CDR2 sequences are SEHNR and FQNEAQ (reference sequence). This CDR3 region has 16 residues. The CDR3 loop is CASSPRDRLFSYEQYF. Written as DNA, the CDR3 is TGTGCCAGCAGCCCAAGGGACAGGCTATTCTCCTACGAGCAGTACTTC.

This CDR3 is CASSLARGQGEAFF. In DNA form, the CDR3 reads TGTGCCAGCAGCTTAGCGAGAGGACAGGGCGAAGCTTTCTTT. The chain is built from TRBV7-8 and TRBJ1-1, with TRBD1 identical over 8 bases. Germline CDR1 reads SGHVS; CDR2 reads FQNEAQ. The CDR3 length is 14 residues. Trimming cost V 0 bases and J 8 bases; bases outside gene matches: 5. Based on the CDR3 plus reference TRBV7-8 and TRBJ1-1, the full variable domain is GAGVSQSPRYKVAKRGQDVALRCDPISGHVSLFWYQQALGQGPEFLTYFQNEAQLDKSGLPSDRFFAERPEGSVSTLKIQRTQQEDSAVYLCASSLARGQGEAFFGQGTRLTVV.

CDR3 coding DNA: TGTGCCAGTGGGGTGACCGGCAGGAGTACTGAAGCTTTCTTT. It translates to CASGVTGRSTEAFF. This sequence joins TRBV19 and TRBJ1-1; D call uncertain. CDR1 LNHDA and CDR2 SQIVND come from the germline V gene (reference sequence). Trimming left V 8 bases short and J 5 bases short, with 18 bases between. This CDR3 has 14 amino acids.

The V and J genes are TRBV5-6 and TRBJ2-3; D gene unclear. V was trimmed by 2 bases and J by 2 bases, leaving 15 bases between them. Per the germline V gene, CDR1 is SGHDT and CDR2 is YYEEEE. The CDR3 loop spans 16 amino acids. CDR3: CASSFGFGALTDTQYF. The CDR3 DNA sequence: TGTGCCAGCAGCTTTGGGTTCGGAGCCCTCACAGATACGCAGTATTTT. Using reference TRBV5-6 and TRBJ2-3 for the parts outside the CDR3, the full variable domain is DAGVTQSPTHLIKTRGQQVTLRCSPKSGHDTVSWYQQALGQGPQFIFQYYEEEERQRGNFPDRFSGHQFPNYSSELNVNALLLGDSALYLCASSFGFGALTDTQYFGPGTRLTVL.

This chain connects TRBV6-1 to TRBJ2-5; D gene unclear. The CDR3 is 13 amino acids. Germline CDR1 and CDR2: MNHNS and SASEGT. The V gene lost 7 bases and the J gene lost 5 bases, with 14 bases spanning the gap. CDR3 residues: CASTNYGRETQYF. In DNA form, the CDR3 reads TGTGCCAGCACCAACTACGGCCGGGAGACCCAGTACTTC.

CDR3 in amino acids: CASSEPLGLAVTLRQYF. CDR3 DNA: TGCGCCAGCAGTGAGCCCCTTGGACTAGCCGTCACGTTACGGCAGTACTTC. This chain links TRBV10-2 with TRBJ2-7; 8 positions match TRBD2. Looked up from germline, CDR1 is WSHSY and CDR2 is SAAADI. The V gene end was trimmed by 2 bases and the J gene end by 9 bases; junction bases not matched to a gene: 18. This CDR3 is built from 17 residues.

The chain carries TRBV5-1 and TRBJ2-2; no firm D call. Germline assignment: CDR1 SGHRS and CDR2 YFSETQ. The CDR3 spans 12 residues. V was cut by 5 bases and J by 0 bases, with 2 bases left in between. CDR3 nucleotides: TGCGCCAGCAGGGCGAACACCGGGGAGCTGTTTTTT. Protein product: CASRANTGELFF.

This chain uses TRBV21-1 with TRBJ2-3; whether TRBD2, the table's D call, matches the DNA was not checked. TRBV21-1 is assigned pseudogene status. The CDR3 sequence is 14 residues long. CDR3: CASSNKTRADTQYF. In DNA, the CDR3 is TGTGCCAGCAGCAATAAAACTAGAGCAGATACGCAGTATTTT.

The chain employs TRBV2 and TRBJ2-7; tentative D call: TRBD1 (5 bases). CDR3 length equals 13 residues. The V and J ends lost 7 bases and 0 bases respectively, with 10 bases between them. Germline assignment: CDR1 SNHLY and CDR2 FYNNEI. CDR3 protein: CASNAQVSYEQYF. DNA of the CDR3: TGTGCCAGCAATGCACAGGTCTCCTACGAGCAGTACTTC.

This clone came up a few times. This chain joins TRBV5-4 and TRBJ2-7; D not resolved. Germline V gene data show CDR1 as SGHNT and CDR2 as YYREEE (reference sequence). This CDR3 has 14 residues. V lost 4 bases and J 2 bases, leaving 13 bases between the germline ends. Here the CDR3 reads CASSPRARPYEQYF. For the CDR3, the DNA is TGTGCCAGCAGCCCCCGAGCTAGACCCTACGAGCAGTACTTC.

Of note for this clone: This sample also contains other DNA sequences that code for the same CDR3. The chain carries TRBV30 and TRBJ2-7, with a weak D call TRBD2 (5 bases). Per the germline V gene, CDR1 is GTSNPN and CDR2 is SVGIG (reference sequence). The CDR3 runs 12 residues. Trimming pared 0 bases from V and 4 bases from J, leaving 7 bases between. In nucleotides, the CDR3 is TGTGCCTGGAGTGTACGGGGATACGAGCAGTACTTC. This sequence encodes CAWSVRGYEQYF.

CDR3 protein: CASRWGLGAFF. The DNA for the CDR3 is TGTGCCAGCAGATGGGGCTTGGGGGCTTTCTTT. The rearrangement uses TRBV28 and TRBJ1-1, with a possible D match to TRBD1 (5 bases). The CDR3 has 11 residues. V was shortened by 6 bases and J by 11 bases, with 13 bases between the two germline ends. Germline assignment: CDR1 MDHEN and CDR2 SYDVKM.

The chain combines TRBV2 with TRBJ1-5; no clear D. Germline loops: CDR1 SNHLY, CDR2 FYNNEI. The V and J ends lost 5 bases and 0 bases respectively, with 14 bases between them. This CDR3 comprises 16 residues. CDR3 DNA sequence: TGTGCCAGCAGTTTGGGTGCCATCAATAGCAATCAGCCCCAGCATTTT. Translating gives CASSLGAINSNQPQHF.

In its sample, this clone was seen a few times. The gene calls are TRBV27 and TRBJ2-7; D may correspond to TRBD1 or TRBD2 (6 bases each). V was shortened by 8 bases and J by 2 bases, with 16 bases between the two germline ends. This CDR3 is 14 amino acids long. Germline V gene sequence: CDR1 MNHEY, CDR2 SMNVEV (reference sequence). The CDR3 spells CASGMTGGAYEQYF. The CDR3 nucleotides read TGTGCCAGCGGGATGACAGGAGGGGCCTACGAGCAGTACTTC.

The V call is TRBV27, the J call TRBJ2-3; 9 bases map to TRBD1. Germline-derived CDR1 and CDR2 are MNHEY and SMNVEV (reference sequence). The CDR3 is made up of 20 amino acids. The J segment lost 2 bases and the V segment lost 6 bases, leaving 21 bases of the junction unmatched. The CDR3 nucleotides are TGTGCCAGCAGACGCCTAGAAACAATTAAACAGGGGGCGAACACAGATACGCAGTATTTT. Translation gives CASRRLETIKQGANTDTQYF.

The chain is built from TRBV6-4 and TRBJ2-1; 13 positions agree with TRBD2. The CDR3 has 14 residues. Trimming cost V 4 bases and J 6 bases; bases outside gene matches: 0. Per germline, CDR1 MRHNA and CDR2 SNTAGT. CDR3 sequence: CASSGTSGSNEQFF. The DNA for the CDR3 is TGTGCCAGCAGTGGGACTAGCGGGAGCAATGAGCAGTTCTTC.

This chain links TRBV7-6 with TRBJ1-2; tentative D call: TRBD1 (6 bases). Deletions cut 1 base from V and 5 bases from J, with 14 bases between. In germline, CDR1 is SGHVS, CDR2 FNYEAQ. This CDR3 is 15 amino acids long. CDR3 sequence: CASSLGRGPGYGYTF. CDR3 nucleotide sequence: TGTGCCAGCAGCTTAGGACGGGGGCCAGGGTATGGCTACACCTTC.

This chain links TRBV27 with TRBJ1-4, with a tentative D call TRBD1 (6 bases). V gave up 3 bases and J gave up 8 bases, with 10 bases separating them. This CDR3 spans 13 amino acids. From germline, CDR1 is MNHEY and CDR2 SMNVEV (reference sequence). CDR3 nucleotides: TGTGCCAGCAGTTTTTCAGGGGTCGAAAAACTGTTTTTT. Protein product: CASSFSGVEKLFF.

The CDR3 reads CASSSKGPEQYF. CDR3 DNA sequence: TGCGCCAGCAGCTCAAAGGGGCCCGAGCAGTACTTC. The chain carries TRBV5-1 and TRBJ2-7; perhaps TRBD1 as D (5 bases). This CDR3 spans 12 amino acids. V was cut by 3 bases and J by 6 bases, with 10 bases left in between. Germline CDR1 SGHRS, CDR2 YFSETQ.

The V call is TRBV10-1, the J call TRBJ2-4; D uncertain. The germline V gene encodes CDR1 WNHNN and CDR2 SYGVQD (reference sequence). The length of the CDR3 is 14 residues. V was cut by 2 bases and J by 6 bases, with 11 bases left in between. The DNA for the CDR3 is TGCGCCAGCAGTGAGACCGTACACGGAAACATTCAGTACTTC. As protein: CASSETVHGNIQYF.

This chain uses TRBV11-3 with TRBJ1-1; 8 bases match TRBD1. Unmatched junction bases numbered 8, after V lost 6 bases and J lost 11 bases. The CDR3 runs 12 residues. Germline V lookup: CDR1 SGHNT, CDR2 YENEEA. The CDR3 protein is CASSYGQGDAFF. The DNA of the CDR3 is TGTGCCAGCAGTTACGGACAGGGCGACGCTTTCTTT.

CDR3 amino acids: CASSSGTGDGYTF. CDR3 nucleotides: TGCGCCAGCAGCAGCGGGACAGGGGATGGCTACACCTTC. The rearrangement joins TRBV5-1 to TRBJ1-2; 10 nucleotides line up with TRBD1. CDR1 SGHRS and CDR2 YFSETQ come from the germline V gene. V dropped 4 bases and J dropped 6; count of bases not matched to a gene: 3. The CDR3 sequence is 13 residues long.

By sample share, this clone is medium-sized. The chain joins TRBV6-1 to TRBJ2-1; no clear D gene. The germline gives CDR1 MNHNS, CDR2 SASEGT. The CDR3 length is 15 residues. Trimming left V 4 bases short and J 0 bases short, with 10 bases between. The CDR3 spells CASSVLTSSYNEQFF. CDR3 in DNA: TGTGCCAGCAGTGTACTAACCAGCTCCTACAATGAGCAGTTCTTC.

The chain combines TRBV25-1 with TRBJ2-5, with 9 bases aligning to TRBD1. Germline trimming cut 4 bases from V and 3 bases from J; bases unmatched to any gene: 6. The germline V gene encodes CDR1 MGHDK and CDR2 SYGVNS. The CDR3 totals 15 residues. CDR3 residues: CASSVTGTGKETQYF. The CDR3 coding sequence is TGTGCCAGCAGTGTTACCGGGACAGGGAAAGAGACCCAGTACTTC.

The chain carries TRBV12-5 and TRBJ2-3, with D unresolved. V was trimmed by 0 bases and J by 3 bases, leaving 7 bases between them. CDR1 and CDR2 (germline): LGHNT, FRNRAP. The CDR3 is made up of 14 amino acids. CDR3 sequence (DNA): TGTGCTAGTGGTTTGGTTCCCAATACAGATACGCAGTATTTT. Translation gives CASGLVPNTDTQYF.

The chain joins TRBV12-5 to TRBJ2-7, with D perhaps given as TRBD1 or TRBD2 (5 bases each). The germline V gene encodes CDR1 LGHNT and CDR2 FRNRAP. V was clipped by 1 base and J by 5 bases, with 15 bases between them. The CDR3 consists of 15 residues. CDR3 nucleotides: TGTGCTAGTGGTTTGGCACGGGACGGCCTCCACGAGCAGTACTTC. This codes for CASGLARDGLHEQYF.